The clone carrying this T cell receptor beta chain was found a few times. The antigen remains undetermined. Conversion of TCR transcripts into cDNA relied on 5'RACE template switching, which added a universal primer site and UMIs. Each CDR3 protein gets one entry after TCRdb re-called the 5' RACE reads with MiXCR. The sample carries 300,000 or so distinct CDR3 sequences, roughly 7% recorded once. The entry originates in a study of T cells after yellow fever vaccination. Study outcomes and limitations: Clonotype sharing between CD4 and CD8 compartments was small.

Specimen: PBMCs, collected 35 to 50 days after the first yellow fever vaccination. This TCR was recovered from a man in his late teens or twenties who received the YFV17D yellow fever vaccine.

The CDR3 nucleotides read TGTGCCAGCAGTGAAATCCTTAGGGGTGATGAGCAGTTCTTC. Translation gives CASSEILRGDEQFF. V and J are TRBV25-1 and TRBJ2-1, with D possibly TRBD1 on 5 matching bases. The CDR3 length is 14 residues. The V gene's germline CDR1 is MGHDK and CDR2 SYGVNS. Trimming took off 2 bases at V and 8 bases at J, with 13 bases between the two ends.